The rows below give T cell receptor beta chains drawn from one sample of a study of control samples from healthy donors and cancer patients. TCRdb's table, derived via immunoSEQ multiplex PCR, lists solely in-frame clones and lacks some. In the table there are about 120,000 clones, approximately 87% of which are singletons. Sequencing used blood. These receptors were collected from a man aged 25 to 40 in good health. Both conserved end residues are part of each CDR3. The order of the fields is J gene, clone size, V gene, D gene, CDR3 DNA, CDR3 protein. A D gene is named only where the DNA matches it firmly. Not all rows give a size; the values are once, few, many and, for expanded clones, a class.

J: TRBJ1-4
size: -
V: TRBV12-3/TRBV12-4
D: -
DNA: TGTGCCAGCAGCCTTAGTGAGAATGAAAAACTGTTTTTT
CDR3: CASSLSENEKLFF

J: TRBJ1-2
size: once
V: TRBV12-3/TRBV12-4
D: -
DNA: TGTGCCAGCAGTTTGGGGGCCAACTATGGCTACACCTTC
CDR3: CASSLGANYGYTF

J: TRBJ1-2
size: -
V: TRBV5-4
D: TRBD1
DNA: TGTGCCAGCAGCTCCACAGGGGGATATGGCTACACCTTC
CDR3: CASSSTGGYGYTF

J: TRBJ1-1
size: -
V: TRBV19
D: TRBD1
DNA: TGTGCCAGTAGTCCTACCGGGACAGCAAACACTGAAGCTTTCTTT
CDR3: CASSPTGTANTEAFF

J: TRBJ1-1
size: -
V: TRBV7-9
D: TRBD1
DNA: TGTGCCAGCAGCTTTTCAGGGGGCGATGACACTGAAGCTTTCTTT
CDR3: CASSFSGGDDTEAFF

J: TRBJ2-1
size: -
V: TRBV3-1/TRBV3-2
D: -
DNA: TGTGCCAGCAGCCAAGGGGAGGACGCCAATGAGCAGTTCTTC
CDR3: CASSQGEDANEQFF

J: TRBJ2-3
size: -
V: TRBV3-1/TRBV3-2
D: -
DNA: TGTGCCAGCAGCCAAGGGGGCCAGGGTCCAGATACGCAGTATTTT
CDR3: CASSQGGQGPDTQYF

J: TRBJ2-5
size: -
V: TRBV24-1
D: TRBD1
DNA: TGTGCCACCAGTGACACCGGGACAGGGGGCCAAGAGACCCAGTACTTC
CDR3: CATSDTGTGGQETQYF

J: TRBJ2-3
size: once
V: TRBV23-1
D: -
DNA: TGCGCCAGCAGTCCAGAGGAATGCTACACAGATACGCAGTATTTT
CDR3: CASSPEECYTDTQYF

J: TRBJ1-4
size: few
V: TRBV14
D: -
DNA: TGTGCCAGCAGCCCAGGCCTATACGAAAAACTGTTTTTT
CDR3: CASSPGLYEKLFF

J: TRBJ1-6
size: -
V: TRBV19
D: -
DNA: TGTGCCAGTAAGGAGCCGGGGCAGTTTAATTCACCCCTCCACTTT
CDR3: CASKEPGQFNSPLHF

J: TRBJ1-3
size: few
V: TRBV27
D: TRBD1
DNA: TGTGCCAGCAGTAGAACAGGGGTGGGTGGAAACACCATATATTTT
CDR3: CASSRTGVGGNTIYF

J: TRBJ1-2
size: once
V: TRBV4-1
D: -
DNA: TGCGCCAGCAGCCAAGTCCTCTCAGGGGTCTATGGCTACACCTTC
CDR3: CASSQVLSGVYGYTF

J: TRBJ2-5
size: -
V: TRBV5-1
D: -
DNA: TGCGCCAGCAGCCCCGGATGGGGGCAGCAAGAGACCCAGTACTTC
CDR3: CASSPGWGQQETQYF

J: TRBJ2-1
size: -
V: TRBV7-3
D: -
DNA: TGTGCCAGCAGCTCTTACCGGGTTCTCTCCTACAATGAGCAGTTCTTC
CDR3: CASSSYRVLSYNEQFF

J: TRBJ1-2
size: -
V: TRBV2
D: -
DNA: TGTGCCAGCAGTTCAGACGGGGGAGACTATGGCTACACCTTC
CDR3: CASSSDGGDYGYTF

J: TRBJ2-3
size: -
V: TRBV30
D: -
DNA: TGTGCCTGGAGTCCCTCGCGTCAAGATACGCAGTATTTT
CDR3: CAWSPSRQDTQYF

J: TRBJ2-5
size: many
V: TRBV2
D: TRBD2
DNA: TGTGCCAGCAGCGGTCGGGACTACATTCGGGAGACCCAGTACTTC
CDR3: CASSGRDYIRETQYF

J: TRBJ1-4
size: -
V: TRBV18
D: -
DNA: TGTGCCAGCTCACCATTTAAGGGTTTTGCGACTAATGAAAAACTGTTTTTT
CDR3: CASSPFKGFATNEKLFF

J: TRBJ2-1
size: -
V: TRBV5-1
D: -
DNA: TGCGCCAGCATCCCCGGGACGTCCAACAATGAGCAGTTCTTC
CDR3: CASIPGTSNNEQFF

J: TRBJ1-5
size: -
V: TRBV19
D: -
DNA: TGTGCCAGTAGTATAGGGAGAGGGATTTTCGGTCAGCCCCAGCATTTT
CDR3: CASSIGRGIFGQPQHF

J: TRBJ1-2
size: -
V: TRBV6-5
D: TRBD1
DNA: TGTGCCAGCAGATTTTTACAGGGGGATGGCTACACCTTC
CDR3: CASRFLQGDGYTF

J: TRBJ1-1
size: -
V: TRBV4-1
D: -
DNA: TGCGCCAGCAGCACTGCAGGGCGTTGGGTGAACACTGAAGCTTTCTTT
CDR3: CASSTAGRWVNTEAFF

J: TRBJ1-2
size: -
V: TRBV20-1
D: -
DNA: TGCAGTGCTAGAGATCACGGCTACACCTTC
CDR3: CSARDHGYTF

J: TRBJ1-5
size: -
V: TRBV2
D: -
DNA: TGTGCCAGCAGCGAAAATCAGCCCCAGCATTTT
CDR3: CASSENQPQHF

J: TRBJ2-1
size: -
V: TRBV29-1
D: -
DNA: TGCAGCGTCGCCCGCATCTTAACGCGAGAGCAGTTCTTC
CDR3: CSVARILTREQFF

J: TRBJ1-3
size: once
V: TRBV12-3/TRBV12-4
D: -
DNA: TGTGCCAGCAGTTTTAGAGGGCGGGACACCATATATTTT
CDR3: CASSFRGRDTIYF

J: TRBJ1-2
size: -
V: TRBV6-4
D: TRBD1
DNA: TGTGCCAGCAGTAGAACGACCGGGACAGGGGGAGGATACACCTTC
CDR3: CASSRTTGTGGGYTF

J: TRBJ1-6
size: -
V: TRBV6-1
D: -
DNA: TGTGCCAGCAGTGATAAGGTGAATTCACCCCTCCACTTT
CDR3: CASSDKVNSPLHF

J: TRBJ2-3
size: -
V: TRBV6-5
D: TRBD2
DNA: TGTGCCAGCAGCTTGGCGGGGGGGTTCACAGATACGCAGTATTTT
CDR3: CASSLAGGFTDTQYF

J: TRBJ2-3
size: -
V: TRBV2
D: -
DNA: TGTGCCAGCAGTGAAGAAACTCTATCCACAGATACGCAGTATTTT
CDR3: CASSEETLSTDTQYF

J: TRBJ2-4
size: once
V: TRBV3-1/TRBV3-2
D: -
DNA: TGTGCCAGCAGCCAACAGCGGAAAAACATTCAGTACTTC
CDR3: CASSQQRKNIQYF

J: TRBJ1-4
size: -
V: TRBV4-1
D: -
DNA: TGCGCCAGCAGCCTTAGTGGGGTTGCAACTAATGAAAAACTGTTTTTT
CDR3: CASSLSGVATNEKLFF

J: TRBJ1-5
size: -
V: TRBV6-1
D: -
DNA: TGTGCCAGCAGTGAATGGGCAGGGAATCAGCCCCAGCATTTT
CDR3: CASSEWAGNQPQHF

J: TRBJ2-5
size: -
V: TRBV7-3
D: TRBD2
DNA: TGTGCCAGCAGTTGGACTAGCGGGGGGCAAGAGACCCAGTACTTC
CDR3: CASSWTSGGQETQYF

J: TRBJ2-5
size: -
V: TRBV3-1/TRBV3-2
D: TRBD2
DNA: TGTGCCAGCAGCGTTCATAACGGGGGGGCTGGGACCCAGTACTTC
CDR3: CASSVHNGGAGTQYF